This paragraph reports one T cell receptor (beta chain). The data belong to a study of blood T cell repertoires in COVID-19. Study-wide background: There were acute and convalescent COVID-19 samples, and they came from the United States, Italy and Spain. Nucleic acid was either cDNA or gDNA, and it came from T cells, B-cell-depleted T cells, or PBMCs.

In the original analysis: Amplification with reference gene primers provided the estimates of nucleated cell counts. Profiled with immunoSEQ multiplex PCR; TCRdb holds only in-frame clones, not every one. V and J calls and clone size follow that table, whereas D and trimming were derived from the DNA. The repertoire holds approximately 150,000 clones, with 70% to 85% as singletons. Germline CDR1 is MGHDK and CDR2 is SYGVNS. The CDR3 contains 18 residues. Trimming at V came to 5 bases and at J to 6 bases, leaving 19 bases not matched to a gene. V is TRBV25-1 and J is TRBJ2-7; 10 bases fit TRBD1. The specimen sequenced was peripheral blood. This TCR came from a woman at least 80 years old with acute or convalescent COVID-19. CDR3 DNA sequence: TGTGCCAGCAGTCCCCCCCCGGGACAGGGGAACAGGGCCTCCGAGCAGTACTTC. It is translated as CASSPPPGQGNRASEQYF.